This T cell receptor beta chain was sequenced for a study of cytomegalovirus exposure and HLA in healthy donors. Study-wide findings and caveats: The tendency of first-cohort TCR clusters to co-occur in the 120 or so validation repertoires was identified by a subsequent analysis.

Trimming pared 6 bases from V and 8 bases from J, leaving 11 bases between. Germline CDR1 MDHEN, CDR2 SYDVKM. This CDR3 is 12 amino acids long. A remark on this clone: The antigen is undetermined.

Measured with immunoSEQ multiplex PCR; TCRdb has only the in-frame clones, and not every one. The sample holds 300,000 to 450,000 clones, roughly 90% seen once. The chain couples TRBV28 to TRBJ2-1, with D perhaps TRBD2 (5 bases). The source material was PBMCs. The TCR comes from a woman under 30 in good health and CMV-seronegative. The CDR3: CASRRGLYEQFF. CDR3 bases: TGTGCCAGCAGGAGAGGGCTCTATGAGCAGTTCTTC.